Below, 31 T cell receptor beta chains from the same sample are listed, as sequenced in a study of shared clonotypes between healthy human individuals. Assay: immunoSEQ multiplex PCR; the TCRdb copy retains only in-frame clones and omits some. The sample yields around 980,000 clones, 75% to 80% seen once. The sample consisted of memory CD4+ T cells from PBMCs. Subset given: CD45RA-negative fraction. These receptors all stem from a man aged 18 to 29 in good health. Some clones in this sample may be carry-over from other donors' samples.

J is TRBJ1-2 and V is TRBV5-1, with 7 positions matching TRBD1. CDR1 is SGHRS and CDR2 is YFSETQ in the germline V gene. The CDR3 sequence is 11 residues long. V lost 7 bases to trimming and J lost 8 bases; unmatched junction nucleotides: 5. Here the CDR3 DNA reads TGCGCCAGCCGGACAGGCCGAGGCTACACCTTC. Amino acids: CASRTGRGYTF.

Turning to this clone: This sample also contains other DNA sequences that code for the same CDR3. The gene calls are TRBV18 and TRBJ2-7; 9 bases match TRBD1. Trimming at V came to 2 bases and at J to 4 bases, leaving 3 bases not matched to a gene. In germline, CDR1 is KGHSH, CDR2 LQKENI. The CDR3 is made up of 14 amino acids. The CDR3, as DNA: TGTGCCAGCTCACCAGGGACAGGGATATACGAGCAGTACTTC. Translating it yields CASSPGTGIYEQYF.

V and J are TRBV28 and TRBJ1-2; 8 bases map to TRBD1. The ends lost 4 bases at V and 4 bases at J; junction bases unmatched: 8. The CDR3 totals 15 residues. The germline V gene encodes CDR1 MDHEN and CDR2 SYDVKM. The CDR3 loop is CASSSWDRQIYGYTF. DNA for the CDR3: TGTGCCAGCAGTTCATGGGACAGGCAAATCTATGGCTACACCTTC.

In this sample, this clone turned up once. This chain connects TRBV6-1 to TRBJ2-7, with 7 bases matching TRBD1. CDR1 and CDR2 (germline): MNHNS, SASEGT. After removal of 6 bases from V and 0 bases from J, the junction contained 5 bases not matched to a gene. There are 14 residues in the CDR3. The chain's CDR3 is CASSVTGPSYEQYF. As DNA, the CDR3 is TGTGCCAGCAGCGTGACAGGGCCCTCCTACGAGCAGTACTTC.

This chain joins TRBV30 and TRBJ1-1; D is unresolved. This CDR3 is built from 13 residues. CDR1 GTSNPN and CDR2 SVGIG come from the germline V gene (reference sequence). The V end lost 1 base, the J end lost 5 bases, and 11 bases lay between the germline ends. The CDR3 coding sequence is TGTGCCTGGAGTGGGGGAGTGGGGACTGAAGCTTTCTTT. Translated, it gives CAWSGGVGTEAFF.

CDR3 DNA sequence: TGCAGCGTCTCTCTCCTGGCCGAGCAGTACTTC. It is translated as CSVSLLAEQYF. V usage is TRBV29-1 and J usage is TRBJ2-7; D is unresolved. The V end was cut by 6 bases, the J end by 6 bases, with 12 bases between. Germline lookup yields CDR1 SQVTM and CDR2 ANQGSEA. The CDR3 extends over 11 amino acids.

CDR3 coding DNA: TGCGCCAGCAGCTTTCCGGGACCCTTGTACGAGCAGTACTTC. Its translation is CASSFPGPLYEQYF. This chain uses TRBV5-1 with TRBJ2-7; D is possibly TRBD1 or TRBD2 (5 bases each). CDR3 size: 14 residues. The V end was cut by 2 bases, the J end by 4 bases, with 13 bases between. CDR1 SGHRS and CDR2 YFSETQ come from the germline V gene.

The V gene is TRBV10-2, the J gene TRBJ1-5; D is uncertain. CDR1 is WSHSY, CDR2 SAAADI, per germline. This CDR3 is built from 13 residues. Deletions cut 6 bases from V and 5 bases from J, with 11 bases between. The CDR3 region is CASRDGRDQPQHF. The CDR3 DNA is TGCGCCAGCAGGGACGGTAGAGATCAGCCCCAGCATTTT.

This clone was recorded only once. The chain employs TRBV5-1 and TRBJ2-5; D unclear. This CDR3 is 13 amino acids long. Germline loops: CDR1 SGHRS, CDR2 YFSETQ. V lost 2 bases and J lost 5, with 10 bases in between. For the CDR3, the DNA is TGCGCCAGCAGCTTAACGTCCCCGGAGACCCAGTACTTC. The encoded protein is CASSLTSPETQYF.

The chain employs TRBV10-3 and TRBJ1-5; 7 bases line up with TRBD1. There are 14 residues in the CDR3. V gave up 4 bases and J gave up 8 bases; unmatched junction bases: 8. The germline gives CDR1 ENHRY, CDR2 SYGVKD. In DNA form, the CDR3 reads TGTGCCATCAGTGGCTACACTCAGGGGGAGCCCCAGCATTTT. Amino acids: CAISGYTQGEPQHF.

The chain is built from TRBV28 and TRBJ1-2, with D maybe TRBD1 (6 bases). The V end was cut by 6 bases, the J end by 9 bases, with 17 bases between. CDR3 length: 13 residues. Per germline, CDR1 MDHEN and CDR2 SYDVKM. CDR3 residues: CASRPTTGRSYTF. DNA for the CDR3: TGTGCCAGCAGACCTACCACAGGGCGCAGCTACACCTTC.

The chain recombines TRBV7-2 with TRBJ1-2; D perhaps matches TRBD1 (6 bases). V was cut by 2 bases and J by 4 bases, with 11 bases left in between. The CDR3 is made up of 14 amino acids. The V gene's germline CDR1 is SGHTA and CDR2 FQGNSA. CDR3 amino acids: CASSLNNRAYGYTF. The CDR3 DNA follows: TGTGCCAGCAGCTTAAATAACAGGGCCTATGGCTACACCTTC.

The chain recombines TRBV7-2 with TRBJ1-2; no clear D. CDR3 length: 15 amino acids. V was clipped by 1 base and J by 4 bases, with 13 bases between them. Germline V lookup: CDR1 SGHTA, CDR2 FQGNSA. This chain's CDR3 is CASSLGQYSSYGYTF. CDR3 in DNA: TGTGCCAGCAGCTTAGGGCAGTATAGTAGCTATGGCTACACCTTC.

The gene calls are TRBV11-2 and TRBJ2-7; TRBD2 matches 12 bases. V lost 6 bases and J lost 0; bases outside the gene matches: 15. The CDR3 covers 19 residues. The germline V gene has CDR1 SGHAT and CDR2 FQNNGV. DNA of the CDR3: TGTGCCAGCAGAAACCTTCGGTCTAGCGGGAGGGGAGCCTCCTACGAGCAGTACTTC. This sequence encodes CASRNLRSSGRGASYEQYF.

The V gene is TRBV5-1, the J gene TRBJ2-3, with D perhaps given as TRBD1 or TRBD2 (5 bases each). Germline V gives CDR1 SGHRS, CDR2 YFSETQ. The germline V and J ends were trimmed by 5 bases and 3 bases, with 10 bases remaining between them. The CDR3 spans 13 residues. CDR3 nucleotides: TGCGCCAGCAGTGAGGGGCTTACAGATACGCAGTATTTT. Residues: CASSEGLTDTQYF.

This rearrangement joins TRBV18 to TRBJ2-3; no reliable D call. The CDR3 totals 15 residues. The germline V gene encodes CDR1 KGHSH and CDR2 LQKENI. V lost 0 bases to trimming and J lost 0 bases, with 7 bases between them. The CDR3: CASSPPKVSTDTQYF. CDR3 nucleotide sequence: TGTGCCAGCTCACCACCGAAGGTGAGCACAGATACGCAGTATTTT.

The rearrangement uses TRBV6-5 and TRBJ1-2; a possible D gene is TRBD1 (5 bases). This CDR3 has 14 residues. V was cut by 5 bases and J by 0 bases, with 10 bases left in between. Germline V lookup: CDR1 MNHEY, CDR2 SVGAGI. Written as DNA, the CDR3 is TGTGCCAGCAGTACAGGAGTTCCTAACTATGGCTACACCTTC. Its protein is CASSTGVPNYGYTF.

The chain recombines TRBV28 with TRBJ2-1, with TRBD1 as a possible D gene (5 bases). V lost 6 bases and J 10 bases, leaving 13 bases between the germline ends. CDR3 length equals 12 residues. CDR1 is MDHEN and CDR2 is SYDVKM in the germline V gene. The CDR3 here is CASRYDSLEQFF. In nucleotides, the CDR3 is TGTGCCAGCAGATACGACAGCCTCGAGCAGTTCTTC.

This clone came up many times. The rearrangement joins TRBV20-1 to TRBJ2-7; 10 positions agree with TRBD2. The CDR3 runs to 11 residues. Germline V gives CDR1 DFQATT, CDR2 SNEGSKA (reference sequence). The CDR3 DNA is TGCAGCGGGACTAGCGACTACGAGCAGTACTTC. Translated: CSGTSDYEQYF.

This chain connects TRBV27 to TRBJ2-7; D remains unclear. This CDR3 region has 14 residues. Per the germline V gene, CDR1 is MNHEY and CDR2 is SMNVEV (reference sequence). Trimming left V 6 bases short and J 3 bases short, with 15 bases between. CDR3 sequence reads: CASSSRNYFYEQYF. The CDR3 DNA reads TGTGCCAGCAGCTCTCGGAACTATTTCTACGAGCAGTACTTC.

The chain employs TRBV6-1 and TRBJ1-2, with no clear D. Trimming removed 2 bases from V and 5 bases from J, with 9 bases in between. Germline assignment: CDR1 MNHNS and CDR2 SASEGT. CDR3 length: 13 residues. The CDR3 sequence is CASSENSAYGYTF. In DNA, the CDR3 is TGTGCCAGCAGTGAAAACAGTGCATATGGCTACACCTTC.

The chain employs TRBV9 and TRBJ2-5; D is uncertain. This CDR3 has 11 residues. Trimming left V 4 bases short and J 3 bases short, with 4 bases between. Germline V gene lookup returns CDR1 SGDLS and CDR2 YYNGEE. CDR3 DNA: TGTGCCAGCAGCTATGAAGAGACCCAGTACTTC. It encodes CASSYEETQYF.

This clone was detected once. The rearrangement uses TRBV5-1 and TRBJ1-1; D not certain. Between the trimmed V and J ends, which lost 4 bases and 1 base, there was a span of 14 bases. The CDR3 is made up of 15 amino acids. CDR1 SGHRS and CDR2 YFSETQ come from the germline V gene. The CDR3 nucleotides are TGCGCCAGCAGCCTACACCCTGGCGGGAACACTGAAGCTTTCTTT. It translates to CASSLHPGGNTEAFF.

The chain uses TRBV7-8 and TRBJ2-5; 8 bases map to TRBD2. The CDR3 spans 15 residues. Per the germline V gene, CDR1 is SGHVS and CDR2 is FQNEAQ. Trimming cost V 5 bases and J 5 bases; bases outside gene matches: 10. The CDR3 nucleotides are TGTGCCAGCAGCCGCCATCGGGGGGGCGGGGAGACCCAGTACTTC. It is translated as CASSRHRGGGETQYF. Variable domain in full (rest from reference TRBV7-8 and TRBJ2-5): GAGVSQSPRYKVAKRGQDVALRCDPISGHVSLFWYQQALGQGPEFLTYFQNEAQLDKSGLPSDRFFAERPEGSVSTLKIQRTQQEDSAVYLCASSRHRGGGETQYFGPGTRLLVL.

The V and J genes are TRBV28 and TRBJ2-5, with 10 bases that match TRBD2. The CDR3 consists of 15 residues. Losses at the gene ends were 3 bases for V and 5 bases for J; bases not matched to a gene: 6. Germline lookup yields CDR1 MDHEN and CDR2 SYDVKM. The CDR3 loop reads CASSFLAGDGETQYF. The DNA for the CDR3 is TGTGCCAGCAGTTTCCTAGCGGGAGATGGGGAGACCCAGTACTTC. Full variable domain (remainder filled in from reference TRBV28 and TRBJ2-5): DVKVTQSSRYLVKRTGEKVFLECVQDMDHENMFWYRQDPGLGLRLIYFSYDVKMKEKGDIPEGYSVSREKKERFSLILESASTNQTSMYLCASSFLAGDGETQYFGPGTRLLVL.

The V call is TRBV28, the J call TRBJ1-1; D unclear. This CDR3 has 15 amino acids. With 6 bases removed from V and 0 bases from J, the gap between germline ends came to 14 bases. Germline CDR1 and CDR2: MDHEN and SYDVKM. The CDR3 protein is CASSSPPVMNTEAFF. The CDR3 DNA reads as TGTGCCAGCAGCTCCCCGCCGGTTATGAACACTGAAGCTTTCTTT.

This rearrangement joins TRBV6-1 to TRBJ2-7, with TRBD1 identical over 8 bases. V lost 4 bases, J lost 1 base, and 3 bases stayed unmatched. The CDR3 spans 14 residues. The germline V gene encodes CDR1 MNHNS and CDR2 SASEGT. The CDR3, as DNA: TGTGCCAGCAGTGTAGGACAGGGTTCCTACGAGCAGTACTTC. Protein product: CASSVGQGSYEQYF.

This clone turned up a few times. The gene calls are TRBV4-1 and TRBJ1-4; D is undetermined. In germline, CDR1 is MGHRA, CDR2 YSYEKL. The CDR3 is 16 residues long. Trimming took off 0 bases at V and 5 bases at J, with 13 bases between the two ends. CDR3 region: CASSQDQRYGNEKLFF. The CDR3 nucleotides are TGCGCCAGCAGCCAAGATCAGCGCTACGGGAATGAAAAACTGTTTTTT.

The chain couples TRBV7-3 to TRBJ2-1; the match to TRBD2 covers 10 bases. Germline trimming cut 5 bases from V and 7 bases from J; bases unmatched to any gene: 8. The CDR3 length is 15 residues. Per germline, CDR1 SGHTA and CDR2 FQGTGA. This CDR3 reads CASSPRLAGKNEQFF. The CDR3 DNA is TGTGCCAGCAGCCCCCGACTAGCGGGTAAAAATGAGCAGTTCTTC.

This clone showed up just a few times. This chain uses TRBV6-1 with TRBJ2-3; TRBD2 agrees at 8 bases. Unmatched junction bases numbered 9, after V lost 1 base and J lost 0 bases. Per the germline V gene, CDR1 is MNHNS and CDR2 is SASEGT. CDR3 length: 18 residues. As DNA, the CDR3 is TGTGCCAGCAGTGAAGTAGCGGGGATCCAACTTAGCACAGATACGCAGTATTTT. Its protein is CASSEVAGIQLSTDTQYF.

This chain joins TRBV5-1 and TRBJ2-5, with no clear D. The CDR3 is 13 amino acids. Trimming left V 4 bases short and J 7 bases short, with 14 bases between. Germline V gene sequence: CDR1 SGHRS, CDR2 YFSETQ. The CDR3 DNA reads TGCGCCAGCAGCATAGGACCCTTGGGGACCCAGTACTTC. As protein: CASSIGPLGTQYF.